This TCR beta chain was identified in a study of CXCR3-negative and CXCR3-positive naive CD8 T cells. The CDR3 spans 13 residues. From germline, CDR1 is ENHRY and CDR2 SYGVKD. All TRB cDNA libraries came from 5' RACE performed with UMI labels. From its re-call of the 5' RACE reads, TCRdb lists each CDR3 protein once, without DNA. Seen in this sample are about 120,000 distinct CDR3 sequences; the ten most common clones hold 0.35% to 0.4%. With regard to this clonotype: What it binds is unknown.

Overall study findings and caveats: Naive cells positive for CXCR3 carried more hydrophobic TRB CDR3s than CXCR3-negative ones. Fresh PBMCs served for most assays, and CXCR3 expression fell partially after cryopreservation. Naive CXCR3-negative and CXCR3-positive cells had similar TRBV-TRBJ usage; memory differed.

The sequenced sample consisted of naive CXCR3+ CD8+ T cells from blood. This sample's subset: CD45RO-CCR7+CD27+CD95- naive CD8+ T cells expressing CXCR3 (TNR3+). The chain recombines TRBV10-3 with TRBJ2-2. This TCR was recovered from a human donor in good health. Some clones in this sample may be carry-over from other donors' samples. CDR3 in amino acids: CAIFNGNTGELFF.